These T cell receptor beta chains were read from a single sample in a study of blood T cell repertoires in COVID-19. The method was immunoSEQ multiplex PCR; TCRdb's version includes in-frame clones alone and lacks a portion of them. The table records hundreds of thousands of clones, about 81% of them present only once. The sample comprised PBMCs or T cells enriched from blood (not recorded which). These receptor sequences come from a man younger than 45 with acute COVID-19. Both conserved end residues are part of each CDR3. A D gene is named only where the DNA matches it firmly. The size of a clone is reported for some rows only, either as once, few or many, or as a class for expanded clones.

D gene	V gene	clone size	J gene	CDR3 protein	CDR3 DNA
-	TRBV5-4	once	TRBJ2-3	CASSSGDTQYF	TGTGCCAGCAGCTCCGGGGATACGCAGTATTTT
-	TRBV14	-	TRBJ1-1	CASSQVTPGGAFF	TGTGCCAGCAGCCAAGTGACCCCCGGCGGTGCTTTCTTT
-	TRBV2	-	TRBJ2-1	CASSVPRQANEQFF	TGTGCCAGCAGCGTTCCCCGACAGGCCAATGAGCAGTTCTTC
TRBD2	TRBV5-1	-	TRBJ2-1	CASSLEALAVNNEQFF	TGCGCCAGCAGCTTGGAGGCGCTAGCGGTAAACAATGAGCAGTTCTTC
-	TRBV5-1	few	TRBJ2-2	CASSLEGSSTGELFF	TGCGCCAGCAGCTTGGAGGGGTCGAGCACCGGGGAGCTGTTTTTT
TRBD1	TRBV9	-	TRBJ1-3	CASSVEPGGGNTIYF	TGTGCCAGCAGCGTAGAGCCAGGGGGCGGAAACACCATATATTTT
TRBD2	TRBV9	-	TRBJ2-1	CASSVEIAGGYGEQFF	TGTGCCAGCAGCGTAGAGATTGCGGGGGGGTATGGTGAGCAGTTCTTC
TRBD2	TRBV2	-	TRBJ2-5	CASSESGGASETQYF	TGTGCCAGCAGTGAAAGCGGGGGGGCGTCAGAGACCCAGTACTTC
TRBD2	TRBV3-1/TRBV3-2	-	TRBJ2-5	CASSQEGSGSGTQYF	TGTGCCAGCAGCCAAGAAGGTAGCGGGTCTGGGACCCAGTACTTC
TRBD1	TRBV19	-	TRBJ1-3	CASATGGSGNTIYF	TGTGCCAGTGCGACAGGGGGCTCTGGAAACACCATATATTTT
-	TRBV10-1	-	TRBJ1-1	CASSESHTGSAEAFF	TGCGCCAGCAGTGAGTCCCACACAGGGAGTGCTGAAGCTTTCTTT
-	TRBV9	few	TRBJ1-2	CASSVVANYGYTF	TGTGCCAGCAGCGTGGTAGCTAACTATGGCTACACCTTC